This is a list of T cell receptor beta chains from one sample in a study of cytomegalovirus exposure and HLA in healthy donors. TCRdb's table, derived via immunoSEQ multiplex PCR, lists solely in-frame clones and lacks some. The sample includes about 120,000 clones, about 80% of them seen just once. The source material was PBMCs. Receptors were obtained from a female donor in good health and CMV-seronegative. CDR3s include the opening cysteine and the closing phenylalanine or tryptophan. The order of the fields is V gene, J gene, clone size, D gene, CDR3 protein, CDR3 DNA. The D gene is left open where the match is weak. Some rows have no size entry. The others give once, few or many, or a class for an expanded clone.

>TRBV4-2|TRBJ2-2|NA|NA
CASSQEGSRGTGELFF
TGTGCCAGCAGCCAAGAGGGCTCACGGGGCACCGGGGAGCTGTTTTTT
>TRBV6-5|TRBJ2-1|NA|TRBD2
CASSSPELASNEQFF
TGTGCCAGCAGTTCCCCGGAACTAGCGAGTAATGAGCAGTTCTTC
>TRBV29-1|TRBJ2-7|once|NA
CSVQSGVNEQYF
TGCAGCGTTCAATCAGGGGTAAACGAGCAGTACTTC
>TRBV5-1|TRBJ1-2|NA|TRBD1
CASSLGRGPFSGYTF
TGCGCCAGCAGCTTGGGCAGGGGGCCATTCAGCGGCTACACCTTC
>TRBV19|TRBJ1-5|NA|TRBD1
CASRYTGGSGNQPQHF
TGTGCCAGCCGGTACACAGGGGGCTCTGGCAATCAGCCCCAGCATTTT
>TRBV1|TRBJ2-7|once|NA
CTIGLGVVTQAYEQYF
TGCACCATTGGTCTCGGGGTAGTTACCCAAGCCTACGAGCAGTACTTC
>TRBV19|TRBJ2-3|NA|NA
CASGIWQGKDTQYF
TGTGCCAGTGGTATATGGCAGGGAAAAGATACGCAGTATTTT
>TRBV7-9|TRBJ2-5|NA|TRBD2
CASSGSGVHETQYF
TGTGCCAGCAGCGGAAGCGGGGTTCACGAGACCCAGTACTTC
>TRBV19|TRBJ2-7|NA|NA
CASSIRPRGDEQYF
TGTGCCAGTAGTATTCGGCCCCGAGGCGACGAGCAGTACTTC
>TRBV5-1|TRBJ2-2|NA|NA
CASSLTVTGELFF
TGCGCCAGCAGCTTGACGGTAACCGGGGAGCTGTTTTTT
>TRBV27|TRBJ1-1|NA|NA
CASSLRTDTEAFF
TGTGCCAGCAGTTTACGAACTGACACTGAAGCTTTCTTT
>TRBV6-1|TRBJ2-3|NA|TRBD2
CASSETSGGPDTQYF
TGTGCCAGCAGTGAGACTAGCGGGGGCCCAGATACGCAGTATTTT
>TRBV10-2|TRBJ2-3|NA|TRBD2
CASSERTSGGATDTQYF
TGCGCCAGCAGTGAGCGGACTAGCGGGGGGGCCACAGATACGCAGTATTTT
>TRBV19|TRBJ1-1|NA|NA
CASGNTGQMNTEAFF
TGTGCCAGTGGGAATACTGGACAGATGAACACTGAAGCTTTCTTT
>TRBV5-4|TRBJ2-7|NA|TRBD1
CASSFRGRGKDEQYF
TGTGCCAGCAGCTTTAGGGGCAGGGGGAAGGACGAGCAGTACTTC
>TRBV9|TRBJ1-1|NA|NA
CASSVAPGMNTEAFF
TGTGCCAGCAGCGTAGCTCCAGGGATGAACACTGAAGCTTTCTTT
>TRBV11-2|TRBJ1-1|NA|NA
CASSPRQVTNTEAFF
TGTGCCAGCAGCCCTAGACAGGTTACGAACACTGAAGCTTTCTTT
>TRBV7-2|TRBJ2-2|NA|NA
CASSLLENGELFF
TGTGCCAGCAGCTTGTTAGAAAACGGGGAGCTGTTTTTT
>TRBV11-3|TRBJ1-2|NA|NA
CASSLDRDNYGYTF
TGTGCCAGCAGCTTAGACAGGGATAACTATGGCTACACCTTC